This T cell receptor (beta chain) emerged from a study of T cells after yellow fever vaccination. Trimming cost V 5 bases and J 2 bases; bases outside gene matches: 7. Germline V gene sequence: CDR1 DFQATT, CDR2 SNEGSKA (reference sequence). The CDR3 consists of 15 residues. Notes on this clonotype: Its specificity is unknown.

TCRdb recomputed calls from the 5' RACE reads with MiXCR, one row per CDR3 protein. Of about 260,000 distinct CDR3 sequences listed, over 10% are singletons. Study observations and caveats: Bulk-population clonotypes that are abundant could appear as contaminants in FACS-sorted repertoires.

The clonotype originates from a man younger than 45 who received the YFV17D yellow fever vaccine. The sequencing used CD4+ T cells sorted from PBMCs, collected 45 days after the yellow fever booster vaccination. The gene calls are TRBV20-1 and TRBJ1-5, with 9 bases lining up with TRBD1. The CDR3: CSAPKTGGGNQPQHF. In nucleotides, the CDR3 is TGCAGTGCTCCGAAGACAGGGGGTGGCAATCAGCCCCAGCATTTT.